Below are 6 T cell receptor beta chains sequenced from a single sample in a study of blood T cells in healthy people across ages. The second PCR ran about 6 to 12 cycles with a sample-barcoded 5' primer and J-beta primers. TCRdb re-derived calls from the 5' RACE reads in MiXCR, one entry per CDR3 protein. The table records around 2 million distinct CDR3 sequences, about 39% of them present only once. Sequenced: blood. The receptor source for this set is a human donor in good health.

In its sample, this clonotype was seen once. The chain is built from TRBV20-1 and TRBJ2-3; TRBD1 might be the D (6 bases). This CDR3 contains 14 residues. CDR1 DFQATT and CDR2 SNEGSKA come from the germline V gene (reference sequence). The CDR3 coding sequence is TGCAGCGTCCCCTGGGGGCTCCGCACAGATACGCAGTATTTT. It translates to CSVPWGLRTDTQYF.

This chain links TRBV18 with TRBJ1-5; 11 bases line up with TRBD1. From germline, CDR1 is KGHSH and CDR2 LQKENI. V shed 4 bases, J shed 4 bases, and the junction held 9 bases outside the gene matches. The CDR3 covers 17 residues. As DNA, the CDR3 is TGTGCCAGCTCACACGATCCCGGGACAGGGGGGAATCAGCCCCAGCATTTT. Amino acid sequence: CASSHDPGTGGNQPQHF.

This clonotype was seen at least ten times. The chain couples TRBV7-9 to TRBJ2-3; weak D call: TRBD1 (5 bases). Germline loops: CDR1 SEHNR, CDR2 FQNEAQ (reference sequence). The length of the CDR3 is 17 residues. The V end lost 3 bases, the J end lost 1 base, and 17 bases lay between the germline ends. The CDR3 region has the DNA TGTGCCAGCAGCTTCCCGCTGACAGCCACCCGCACAGATACGCAGTATTTT. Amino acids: CASSFPLTATRTDTQYF.

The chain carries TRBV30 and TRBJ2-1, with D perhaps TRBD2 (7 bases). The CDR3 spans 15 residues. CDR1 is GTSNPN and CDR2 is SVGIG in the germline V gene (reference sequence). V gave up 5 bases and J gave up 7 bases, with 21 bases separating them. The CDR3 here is CAWSLAGGAGNEQFF. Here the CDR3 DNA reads TGTGCCTGGTCTTTAGCTGGGGGGGCTGGAAATGAGCAGTTCTTC.

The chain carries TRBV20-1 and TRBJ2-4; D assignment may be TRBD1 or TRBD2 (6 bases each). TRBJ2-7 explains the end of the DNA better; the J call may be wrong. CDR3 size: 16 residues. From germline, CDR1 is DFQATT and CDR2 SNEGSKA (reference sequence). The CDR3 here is CSASQGGSRRGYEQYF. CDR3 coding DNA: TGCAGTGCTAGTCAAGGGGGGAGCCGTCGGGGGTACGAGCAGTACTTC.

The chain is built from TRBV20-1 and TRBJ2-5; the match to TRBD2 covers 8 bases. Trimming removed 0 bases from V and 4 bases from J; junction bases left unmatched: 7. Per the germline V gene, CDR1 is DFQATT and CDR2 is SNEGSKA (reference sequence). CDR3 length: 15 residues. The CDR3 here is CSARDSGLATETQYF. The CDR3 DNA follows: TGCAGTGCTAGAGATTCCGGACTAGCTACAGAGACCCAGTACTTC.